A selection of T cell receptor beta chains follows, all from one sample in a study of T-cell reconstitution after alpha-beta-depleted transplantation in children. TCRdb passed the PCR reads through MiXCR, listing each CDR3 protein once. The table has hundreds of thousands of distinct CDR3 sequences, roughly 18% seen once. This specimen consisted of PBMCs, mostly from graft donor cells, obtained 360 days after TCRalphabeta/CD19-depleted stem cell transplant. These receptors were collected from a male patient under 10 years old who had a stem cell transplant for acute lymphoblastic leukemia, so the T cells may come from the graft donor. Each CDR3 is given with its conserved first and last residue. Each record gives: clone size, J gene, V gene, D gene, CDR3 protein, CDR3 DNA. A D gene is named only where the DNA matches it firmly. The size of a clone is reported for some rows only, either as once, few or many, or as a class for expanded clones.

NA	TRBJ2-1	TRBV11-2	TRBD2	CASSLEPSGDFYNEQFF	TGTGCCAGCAGCTTAGAGCCTAGCGGAGACTTTTACAATGAGCAGTTCTTC
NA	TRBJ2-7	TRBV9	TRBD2	CASSTRTSGGAYEQYF	TGTGCCAGCAGCACGCGGACTAGCGGGGGTGCGTACGAGCAGTACTTC
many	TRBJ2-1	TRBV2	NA	CASRKQGDEQFF	TGTGCCAGCAGAAAACAGGGCGATGAGCAGTTCTTC
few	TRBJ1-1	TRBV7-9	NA	CASSPSWGVGQTEAFF	TGTGCCAGCAGCCCAAGTTGGGGGGTGGGGCAAACTGAAGCTTTCTTT
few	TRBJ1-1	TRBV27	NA	CASSHPSGTEAFF	TGTGCCAGCAGTCATCCTAGTGGGACTGAAGCTTTCTTT
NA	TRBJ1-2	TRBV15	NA	CATSSPGLSYGYTF	TGTGCCACCAGCAGCCCGGGACTGAGCTATGGCTACACCTTC
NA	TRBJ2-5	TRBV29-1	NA	CSVYLVFGETQYF	TGCAGCGTTTATCTGGTTTTTGGAGAGACCCAGTACTTC
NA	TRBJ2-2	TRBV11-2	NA	CASSSTSLAGELFF	TGTGCCAGCAGCTCGACTAGTTTGGCCGGGGAGCTGTTTTTT
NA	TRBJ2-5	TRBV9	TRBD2	CASSYSTSGGDETQYF	TGTGCCAGCAGCTACAGCACTAGCGGGGGTGATGAGACCCAGTACTTC
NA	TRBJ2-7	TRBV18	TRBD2	CASSPLEGLAYEQYF	TGTGCCAGCTCACCGCTAGAGGGACTAGCCTACGAGCAGTACTTC
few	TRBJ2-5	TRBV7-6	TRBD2	CASSLVDLAGGPKTQYF	TGTGCCAGCAGCTTAGTAGATTTAGCGGGGGGGCCGAAGACCCAGTACTTC
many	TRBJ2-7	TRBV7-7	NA	CASSPRTDRSSYEQYF	TGTGCCAGCAGCCCCCGGACAGACAGAAGCTCCTACGAGCAGTACTTC
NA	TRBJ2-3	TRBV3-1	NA	CASSQEEGGGTDTQYF	TGTGCCAGCAGCCAAGAAGAGGGAGGAGGCACAGATACGCAGTATTTT
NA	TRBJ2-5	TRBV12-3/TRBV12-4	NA	CASSFRGLETQYF	TGTGCCAGCAGTTTCCGGGGGCTTGAGACCCAGTACTTC
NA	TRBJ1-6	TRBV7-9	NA	CASSLEQYNSPLHF	TGTGCCAGCAGCTTAGAACAGTATAATTCACCCCTCCACTTT
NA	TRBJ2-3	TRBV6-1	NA	CASRLGLPSTDTQYF	TGTGCCAGCAGATTGGGACTGCCGAGCACAGATACGCAGTATTTT
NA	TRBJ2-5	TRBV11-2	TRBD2	CASSFDLAGGWQETQYF	TGTGCCAGCAGCTTCGACTTAGCGGGAGGGTGGCAAGAGACCCAGTACTTC
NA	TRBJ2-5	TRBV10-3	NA	CAISGGGGGPRETQYF	TGTGCCATCAGTGGGGGAGGCGGGGGCCCCCGAGAGACCCAGTACTTC
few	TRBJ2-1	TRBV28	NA	CASSLQGYEQFF	TGTGCCAGCAGTCTGCAGGGCTATGAGCAGTTCTTC
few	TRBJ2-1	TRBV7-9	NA	CASTDIRKVNEQFF	TGTGCCAGCACGGACATTCGGAAGGTCAATGAGCAGTTCTTC
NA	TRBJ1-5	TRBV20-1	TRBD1	CSAREGQGWQPQHF	TGCAGTGCTAGAGAGGGACAGGGGTGGCAGCCCCAGCATTTT
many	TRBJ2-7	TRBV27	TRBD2	CASSLTSGVNEQYF	TGTGCCAGCAGTTTAACTAGCGGGGTAAACGAGCAGTACTTC
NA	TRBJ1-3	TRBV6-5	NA	CASSSGQGVLDTIYF	NA
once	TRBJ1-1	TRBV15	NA	CATTPRRGNTEAFF	TGTGCCACCACCCCACGCAGGGGGAACACTGAAGCTTTCTTT
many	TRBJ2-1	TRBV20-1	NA	CSAREPTRTKNEQFF	TGCAGTGCTAGAGAACCGACTAGAACAAAAAATGAGCAGTTCTTC
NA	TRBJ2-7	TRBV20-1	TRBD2	CSAPTTSGGRYEQYF	TGCAGTGCTCCAACGACTAGCGGGGGACGATACGAGCAGTACTTC
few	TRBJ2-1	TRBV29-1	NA	CSVEDHKTSYNEQFF	TGCAGCGTTGAAGATCATAAGACCTCCTACAATGAGCAGTTCTTC
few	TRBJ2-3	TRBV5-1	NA	CASNDGGGTDTQYF	TGCGCCAGCAATGACGGGGGTGGCACAGATACGCAGTATTTT
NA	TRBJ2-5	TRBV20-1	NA	CSADHQETQYF	TGCAGTGCGGACCACCAAGAGACCCAGTACTTC
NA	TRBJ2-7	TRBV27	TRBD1	CASSLTGGGGYEQYF	TGTGCCAGCAGTTTGACAGGGGGTGGCGGCTACGAGCAGTACTTC
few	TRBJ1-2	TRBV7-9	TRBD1	CASSPGQGGNYGYTF	TGTGCCAGCAGCCCGGGACAGGGGGGAAACTATGGCTACACCTTC
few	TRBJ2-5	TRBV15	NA	CATSRDTSGETQYF	TGTGCCACCAGCAGGGACACCAGCGGGGAGACCCAGTACTTC
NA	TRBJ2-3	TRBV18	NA	CASSQTGFADTQYF	TGTGCCAGCTCACAGACAGGATTTGCAGATACGCAGTATTTT
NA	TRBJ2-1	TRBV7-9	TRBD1	CASSGGGTGAYNEQFF	TGTGCCAGCAGCGGCGGAGGGACAGGAGCCTACAATGAGCAGTTCTTC
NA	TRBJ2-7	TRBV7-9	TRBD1	CASSLAHLQGSSYEQYF	TGTGCCAGCAGCTTAGCTCACCTACAGGGGAGCTCCTACGAGCAGTACTTC
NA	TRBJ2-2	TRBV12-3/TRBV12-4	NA	CASSPRLTNTGELFF	TGTGCCAGCAGTCCCAGGTTAACGAACACCGGGGAGCTGTTTTTT
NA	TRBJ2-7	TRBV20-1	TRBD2	CSARATTGLAGGWLNEQYF	TGCAGTGCTAGAGCTACCACGGGACTAGCGGGAGGATGGCTCAACGAGCAGTACTTC
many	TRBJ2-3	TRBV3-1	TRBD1	CASSHLGSTGATDTQYF	TGTGCCAGCAGCCATTTGGGATCGACAGGGGCGACCGATACGCAGTATTTT
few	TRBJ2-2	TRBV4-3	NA	CASSQALTGELFF	TGCGCCAGCAGCCAAGCTCTTACCGGGGAGCTGTTTTTT
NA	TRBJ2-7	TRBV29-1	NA	CSVVPNREAEQYF	TGCAGCGTTGTTCCCAACCGGGAAGCCGAGCAGTACTTC
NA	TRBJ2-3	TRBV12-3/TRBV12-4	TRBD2	CASNPREADTQYF	TGTGCCAGCAACCCGCGGGAGGCAGATACGCAGTATTTT
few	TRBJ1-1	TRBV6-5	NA	CASSYSLRENTEAFF	TGTGCCAGCAGTTACTCGTTACGGGAGAACACTGAAGCTTTCTTT
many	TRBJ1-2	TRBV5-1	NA	CASSLDAGDGYTF	TGCGCCAGCAGCTTGGACGCCGGGGATGGCTACACCTTC
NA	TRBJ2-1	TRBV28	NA	CASSFLGPPPGRFF	TGTGCCAGCAGTTTTTTGGGGCCCCCCCCGGGGCGGTTCTTC
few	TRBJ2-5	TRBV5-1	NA	CASSLGDLGETQYF	TGCGCCAGCAGCTTGGGTGACCTCGGGGAGACCCAGTACTTC